This TCR beta chain was sequenced for a study of shared clonotypes between healthy human individuals (dated by TCRdb to about 2020). Background on the whole study: Three men and a couple of women, aged 18 to 49 years, made up the cohort. For each donor, three plates each were used for CD4 naive and CD4 memory, two plates were used for CD8 naive, and one plate was used for CD8 memory. The study deeply sequenced blood TCR repertoires of about 5 healthy adults to estimate repertoire size and the extent of clonotype sharing between individuals. To increase sequencing depth and limit assay-specific biases, different laboratories used diverse techniques to prepare libraries and sequence TCR repertoires. Between about 0.85 and 9.5 billion PBMCs per donor were obtained by leukapheresis.

On this clone: Its antigen target is currently unknown. No clone much larger than this one lies a single base away; base qualities are absent.

Using the deep immunoSEQ assay, TCR CDR3 regions were amplified from genomic DNA by multiplex PCR. Extracted genomic DNA from each cell subset was spread evenly across all wells of several immunoSEQ 96-well plates, with each plate serving as a replicate. Each replicate PCR for sorted subsets received approximately 220 ng genomic DNA, equal to roughly 30,000 T cell genomes. Purified libraries were measured with a Qubit 3.0 fluorometer, size-checked on a Bioanalyzer 2100, and measured again with the KAPA Library Quantification kit. A separate single-read 150-cycle Illumina NextSeq 550 flow cell was used to sequence each immunoSEQ 96-well plate. Processing in the source paper ran as follows. Because only junctional sequences without quality scores were contained in the immunoSEQ output, filtering matching that applied to full-length reads could not be performed. Sequences were annotated with PyIR, a Python wrapper for IgBLAST v1.9, and V/J genes and CDR3 were assigned using IMGT germline references. Reads with weak V/J assignments (E-value above 1e-6), missing CDR3, stop codons, out-of-frame junctions, or ambiguous translated residues were removed. A V3J clonotype was defined by an identical inferred V gene, J gene, and CDR3 amino acid sequence. Percentage overlap between repertoires was calculated by dividing the number of shared unique clonotypes by the size of the smaller repertoire. RTK rarefaction, the Chao1 estimator, and Recon v2.1 estimates of unobserved clonotypes were used to assess repertoire richness. OLGA was used to compute generation probabilities for all TCRbeta clonotypes that the gDNA method yielded from a few donors. The table comes from immuneACCESS by way of TCRdb, which keeps in-frame sequences with V and J called. Part of the clones is missing from these tables; in studies checked, under half for an unresolved V gene and the rest for unknown reasons. The V and J calls and clone size were taken over from that table, and D and trimming were inferred from the DNA. Within this sample are about 300,000 clones, with 74% of them counted one time only. The ten largest clonotypes hold 9% to 12% of the sample.

Donors were healthy HIV-negative adults with no recently reported acute infections or vaccinations. All donors were Caucasian adults living in Nashville, Tennessee, USA. Magnetic negative selection was used to enrich CD4+ T cells, after which naive cells were positively selected on CD45RA and the negative fraction became the memory subset. After blood collection by leukapheresis, PBMCs were isolated using Ficoll-Histopaque density gradient centrifugation and then cryopreserved in the vapor phase of liquid nitrogen. Purity and quantity of every magnetically sorted T cell population were checked by analytical flow cytometry. Genomic DNA was isolated from every sorted fraction and measured by UV absorbance on a Nanodrop 2000c. Overall study results and their limits: Compared with non-shared clonotypes, the clonotypes found in all four sorted-subset donors had higher generation probabilities. Rarefaction of sorted-subset datasets indicated incomplete sequencing despite the large sequencing depth. Around 5% of naive CD4, 3.5% of naive CD8, around 2.3% of memory CD4, and 0.4% of memory CD8 clonotypes were shared across several donors. Because the study included a small number of donors, the genetic and exposure-history diversity represented was limited. Naive subsets generally had larger estimated clonotype richness than memory subsets. Only blood was sampled, and tissue TCR repertoires likely differ from those in blood. Based on pairwise subsampling, the degree of clonotype sharing among donors was expected to be affected by sequencing depth.

The germline V end is reduced by 5 bases and the J end by 2 bases; junction bases left unmatched: 5. For CDR1 and CDR2, the germline V gene (reference sequence) lists SGHNT and YYREEE. Its CDR3 holds 14 amino acids, cysteine through phenylalanine. The kept DNA is CDR3 alone, 42 bases in frame from the first base. The sample was memory CD4+ T cells sorted from blood. Interpreted using the paper, the cell subset or site label stands for: CD45RA-negative fraction. The source is a man younger than 45 in good health. The rearranged chain carries TRBV5-4 and TRBJ2-3; 7 middle bases align to TRBD1. CDR3 reads: CASSTGAFTDTQYF. In nucleotides, the sequence is TGTGCCAGCAGTACAGGGGCTTTCACAGATACGCAGTATTTT.